These 15 T cell receptor beta chains came from one sample sequenced in a study of cytomegalovirus exposure and HLA in healthy donors. Both 60 Vbeta primers and 13 Jbeta primers went into the PCR. Repertoires were generated with immunoSEQ multiplex PCR, while TCRdb's copy carries only in-frame clones and drops some. This table holds 210,000 or so clones, about three quarters found once. Sequencing was carried out using PBMCs. The receptors were sampled from a man aged 18 to 30 in good health and CMV-seronegative.

The chain is built from TRBV5-1 and TRBJ1-1; 7 nucleotides line up with TRBD1. Germline V lookup: CDR1 SGHRS, CDR2 YFSETQ. This CDR3 spans 14 amino acids. J gave up 8 bases and V 2 bases, and 9 bases lay outside the gene matches. CDR3 protein: CASSLGGQMGEAFF. In nucleotides, the CDR3 is TGCGCCAGCAGCTTAGGGGGACAGATGGGGGAAGCTTTCTTT.

The gene calls are TRBV19 and TRBJ1-2; tentative D call: TRBD1 (6 bases). V lost 3 bases and J 3 bases, leaving 14 bases between the germline ends. This CDR3 region has 15 residues. Germline V lookup: CDR1 LNHDA, CDR2 SQIVND (reference sequence). The CDR3 DNA reads TGTGCCAGTAGTATTATGGGCAGGGGCGACTATGGCTACACCTTC. Protein product: CASSIMGRGDYGYTF.

The CDR3 DNA sequence: TGCAGCGTTGAAGGTGGGGAGGTATCTGGAAACACCATATATTTT. Protein: CSVEGGEVSGNTIYF. The rearrangement joins TRBV29-1 to TRBJ1-3; D remains unclear. Germline V gene lookup returns CDR1 SQVTM and CDR2 ANQGSEA. The V gene lost 1 base and the J gene lost 1 base, with 11 bases spanning the gap. This CDR3 comprises 15 residues.

V gene TRBV10-3 combines with J gene TRBJ2-2, with 9 nucleotides matching TRBD1. Germline values: CDR1 ENHRY, CDR2 SYGVKD. There are 15 residues in the CDR3. The junction had 4 bases not matched to a gene; V was cut back by 6 bases and J by 2 bases. The CDR3 nucleotides are TGTGCCATCAGCCCGGGACAGGGAAACACCGGGGAGCTGTTTTTT. The encoded protein is CAISPGQGNTGELFF.

This chain connects TRBV2 to TRBJ2-7; D possibly corresponds to TRBD1 (5 bases). This CDR3 contains 14 residues. Trimming left V 2 bases short and J 2 bases short, with 10 bases between. Germline CDR1 is SNHLY and CDR2 is FYNNEI. CDR3 residues: CASSEQGPTYEQYF. CDR3 coding DNA: TGTGCCAGCAGTGAACAGGGCCCTACCTACGAGCAGTACTTC.

V usage is TRBV21-1 and J usage is TRBJ2-5; the table's D call, TRBD1, has no DNA check behind it. TRBV21-1 is labeled a pseudogene. The CDR3 has 16 amino acids. The CDR3 region has the DNA TGTGCCAGCAGCAAAGTTCGGACAGAAAACCAAGAGACCCAGTACTTC. This codes for CASSKVRTENQETQYF.

This clone was counted once. The chain recombines TRBV4-2 with TRBJ1-5; 7 bases are shared with TRBD1. This CDR3 contains 16 residues. V dropped 2 bases and J dropped 5; count of bases not matched to a gene: 9. Germline CDR1 and CDR2: LGHNA and YNFKEQ. The CDR3 region has the DNA TGTGCCAGCAGCCAAAGGTCAGGGGGAGGCCATCAGCCCCAGCATTTT. Its translation is CASSQRSGGGHQPQHF.

The rearrangement links TRBV29-1 to TRBJ2-3, with 8 positions matching TRBD2. This CDR3 spans 12 amino acids. V shed 7 bases, J shed 4 bases, and the junction held 4 bases outside the gene matches. Looked up from germline, CDR1 is SQVTM and CDR2 is ANQGSEA. The CDR3 here is CSAGRGADTQYF. DNA for the CDR3: TGCAGCGCCGGGAGGGGGGCAGATACGCAGTATTTT.

Only a few counts were recorded for this clone. The genes are TRBV6-5 and TRBJ2-5; D is perhaps TRBD1 (6 bases). Trimming removed 5 bases at V and 4 bases at J, with 14 bases between. Germline V CDR1 and CDR2: MNHEY, SVGAGI. This CDR3 is 14 amino acids long. CDR3 nucleotide sequence: TGTGCCAGCAGTGCCCCAACAGGGCGAGAGACCCAGTACTTC. This codes for CASSAPTGRETQYF.

This rearrangement joins TRBV7-2 to TRBJ2-5, with D tentatively TRBD2 (5 bases). The germline CDR1 and CDR2 sequences are SGHTA and FQGNSA. The CDR3 totals 15 residues. V was shortened by 5 bases and J by 1 base, with 14 bases between the two germline ends. CDR3 loop: CASSPRTGFQETQYF. In DNA form, the CDR3 reads TGTGCCAGCAGCCCGAGGACGGGGTTCCAAGAGACCCAGTACTTC.

This clone was counted once. The V call is TRBV11-1, the J call TRBJ2-7; 7 nucleotides line up with TRBD1. The CDR3 is 14 residues long. Losses at the gene ends were 1 base for V and 4 bases for J; bases not matched to a gene: 4. The germline CDR1 and CDR2 sequences are SGHAT and FQDESV (reference sequence). The CDR3 sequence: CASSLGTGEYEQYF. CDR3 bases: TGTGCCAGCAGCTTAGGGACAGGAGAGTACGAGCAGTACTTC.

This clone was counted a single time. This rearrangement joins TRBV6-5 to TRBJ2-3; TRBD2 agrees at 8 bases. Germline loops: CDR1 MNHEY, CDR2 SVGAGI. The ends lost 6 bases at V and 4 bases at J; junction bases unmatched: 9. The length of the CDR3 is 15 residues. CDR3 coding DNA: TGTGCCAGCAGAAGCGGGGGCGGGGGGTCAGATACGCAGTATTTT. Translating gives CASRSGGGGSDTQYF.

The gene calls are TRBV30 and TRBJ1-4; D is possibly TRBD1 (5 bases). This CDR3 is built from 14 residues. Germline-derived CDR1 and CDR2 are GTSNPN and SVGIG (reference sequence). The ends were cut back, 3 bases at V and 4 bases at J, with 12 bases in the middle. CDR3 coding DNA: TGTGCCTGGAGCTTACAGGTCGATAATGAAAAACTGTTTTTT. Residues: CAWSLQVDNEKLFF.

This clone turned up a few times. A junction boundary mismatches the germline segment, possibly from a read error. The chain combines TRBV7-7 with TRBJ2-3; no clear D. The length of the CDR3 is 15 residues. Germline V gives CDR1 SSHAT, CDR2 FNYEAQ (reference sequence). The CDR3 sequence: CASSLVGTETDTQYF. DNA for the CDR3: TGTGCTAGCAGCTTAGTAGGAACAGAGACAGATACGCAGTATTTT.

The chain has TRBV2 and TRBJ2-1, with a tentative D call TRBD1 (5 bases). V dropped 7 bases and J dropped 8 bases, with 12 bases sitting between them. The CDR3 loop spans 12 amino acids. Per the germline V gene, CDR1 is SNHLY and CDR2 is FYNNEI. DNA for the CDR3: TGTGCCAGCACGCCAGGGTTCGATGAGCAGTTCTTC. Translation: CASTPGFDEQFF.